These 20 T cell receptor beta chains were sequenced from one sample in a study of post-analysis software for immune sequencing data. Study-wide results and caveats: Controls had lower frequencies than patients of five or six TRBV segments, which included TRBV5-6, TRBV5-1 and TRBV20-1.

The authors incorporated unique molecular identifiers into the TCR beta cDNA libraries. TCRdb used MiXCR to reprocess the PCR reads, holding one entry per CDR3 protein. The sample has approximately 400,000 distinct CDR3 sequences, around 33% seen once. These receptors are not linked to any known antigen. Source material: blood. The receptor set was obtained from a girl between 10 and 17 years old with multiple sclerosis.

This chain links TRBV4-3 with TRBJ2-4; D is unresolved. Trimming shortened V by 0 bases and J by 6 bases, and 21 bases separated the two germline ends. The CDR3 consists of 18 residues. Germline V CDR1 and CDR2: LGHNA, YSLEER. As DNA, the CDR3 is TGCGCCAGCAGCCAAGAGGGTCTGGGTATCCCCCCTAGAAACATTCAGTACTTC. It encodes CASSQEGLGIPPRNIQYF.

This sequence joins TRBV12-3 or TRBV12-4 and TRBJ2-4; possibly TRBD2 for D (5 bases). The CDR3 consists of 18 residues. V lost 5 bases to trimming and J lost 0 bases, with 20 bases between them. This chain's CDR3 is CASSPSDWKDLAKNIQYF. CDR3 DNA sequence: TGTGCCAGCAGTCCCTCGGACTGGAAAGATCTAGCCAAAAACATTCAGTACTTC.

Turning to this clonotype: This likely comes from a read error, as the CDR3 has no conserved phenylalanine or tryptophan at its end. The V and J genes are TRBV5-1 and TRBJ2-5; 9 bases agree with TRBD1. With V trimmed by 4 bases and J by 5 bases, 6 bases remained unmatched. Looked up from germline, CDR1 is SGHRS and CDR2 is YFSETQ. This CDR3 spans 14 amino acids. The CDR3 DNA reads as TGCGCCAGCAGCCTACAGGGGGCGAGGGAGACCCAGTACTTA. Protein: CASSLQGARETQYL.

This clonotype has ten or more counts. The V call is TRBV9, the J call TRBJ2-7; D is uncertain. The end of the DNA aligns better with TRBJ2-4, so the J call may be wrong. Looked up from germline, CDR1 is SGDLS and CDR2 is YYNGEE. CDR3 size: 12 residues. The chain's CDR3 is CASSPQENIQYF. CDR3 DNA sequence: TGTGCCAGCAGCCCGCAAGAGAACATTCAGTACTTC.

This chain joins TRBV4-2 and TRBJ1-1, with 11 nucleotides matching TRBD1. V was pared by 6 bases and J by 8 bases, with 8 bases of the junction left unmatched. Per the germline V gene, CDR1 is LGHNA and CDR2 is YNFKEQ. This CDR3 has 14 amino acids. CDR3 loop: CASSSDRGLLEAFF. CDR3 coding DNA: TGTGCCAGCAGTTCGGACAGGGGGCTTCTGGAAGCTTTCTTT.

This clonotype was observed a handful of times. The chain's CDR3 is CASNTQGPYSYNEQFF. CDR3 coding DNA: TGTGCCAGCAACACACAGGGGCCTTACTCCTACAATGAGCAGTTCTTC. The chain recombines TRBV28 with TRBJ2-1, with 7 bases aligning to TRBD1. The CDR3 runs to 16 residues. Per the germline V gene, CDR1 is MDHEN and CDR2 is SYDVKM. V lost 7 bases to trimming and J lost 0 bases; unmatched junction nucleotides: 9.

V is TRBV11-2 and J is TRBJ2-2; no definite D call. CDR3 length: 15 amino acids. The V end lost 3 bases, the J end lost 6 bases, and 14 bases lay between the germline ends. The germline V gene encodes CDR1 SGHAT and CDR2 FQNNGV. The chain's CDR3 is CASSFMETDAGELFF. The DNA for the CDR3 is TGTGCCAGCAGCTTTATGGAGACGGACGCCGGGGAGCTGTTTTTT.

The rearrangement uses TRBV20-1 and TRBJ2-3, with D perhaps matching TRBD2 (7 bases). Germline-derived CDR1 and CDR2 are DFQATT and SNEGSKA (reference sequence). V dropped 8 bases and J dropped 3 bases, with 15 bases sitting between them. The CDR3 spans 13 residues. The CDR3 region has the DNA TGCAGTACGGGGGGCTTTGGGACAGATACGCAGTATTTT. Amino acids: CSTGGFGTDTQYF.

This clonotype showed up just a few times. At one end the junction does not follow the germline gene, possibly because of a read error. V usage is TRBV12-3 or TRBV12-4 and J usage is TRBJ1-4, with D possibly being TRBD1 (5 bases). The CDR3 loop spans 15 amino acids. This CDR3 reads CASGRERGQYEKRFF. Here the CDR3 DNA reads TGTGCCAGCGGGCGGGAAAGGGGTCAATATGAAAAACGGTTTTTT.

This clonotype has more than one count but fewer than ten. The chain joins TRBV20-1 to TRBJ2-1, with D maybe TRBD1 (6 bases). The CDR3 loop spans 15 amino acids. The germline V gene has CDR1 DFQATT and CDR2 SNEGSKA (reference sequence). The CDR3 DNA sequence: TGCAGAGTCGGGCCTCGTCAGGGGTTCCACAATGAGCAGTTCTTC. Amino acid sequence: CRVGPRQGFHNEQFF.

CDR3 nucleotides: TGCGCCAGCAGCCCTAACCCCATCCAGCCTCCTGGAAACACCATATATTTT. Its protein is CASSPNPIQPPGNTIYF. The chain joins TRBV5-1 to TRBJ1-3; D remains unclear. The germline V gene encodes CDR1 SGHRS and CDR2 YFSETQ. This CDR3 has 17 residues. V gave up 4 bases and J gave up 2 bases, with 19 bases separating them.

The chain joins TRBV12-3 or TRBV12-4 to TRBJ2-7; D is possibly TRBD1 or TRBD2 (6 bases each). V was pared by 4 bases and J by 0 bases, with 16 bases between. This CDR3 region has 16 residues. The CDR3 spells CASSSSDRFFSYEQYF. DNA of the CDR3: TGTGCCAGCAGTTCTAGCGACAGGTTCTTCTCCTACGAGCAGTACTTC.

The rearrangement uses TRBV12-3 or TRBV12-4 and TRBJ1-6; D unclear. Trimming left V 0 bases short and J 3 bases short, with 6 bases between. This CDR3 spans 15 amino acids. The CDR3 is CASSLADGYNSPLHF. Here the CDR3 DNA reads TGTGCCAGCAGTTTAGCTGACGGCTATAATTCACCCCTCCACTTT.

This clonotype appeared a few times. CDR3 sequence (DNA): TGCAGTAAACTTCAGACTAGCGGGGGGGGGAGGACCCAGTACTTC. Protein sequence: CSKLQTSGGGRTQYF. The gene calls are TRBV20-1 and TRBJ2-5; 14 bases line up with TRBD2. V trimming: 8 bases; J trimming: 7 bases; junction bases outside the gene matches: 12. From germline, CDR1 is DFQATT and CDR2 SNEGSKA (reference sequence). The CDR3 extends over 15 amino acids.

This clonotype was picked up a small number of times. The V call is TRBV18, the J call TRBJ1-1; unclear D gene. Germline V gives CDR1 KGHSH, CDR2 LQKENI. The ends were cut back, 3 bases at V and 0 bases at J, with 8 bases in the middle. The CDR3 contains 14 residues. Here the CDR3 reads CASSPREVNTEAFF. The CDR3 nucleotides read TGTGCCAGCTCACCGCGGGAAGTGAACACTGAAGCTTTCTTT.

The CDR3 DNA is TGTGCCAGCAGCTTCACAGGGGTAGCCAACTATGGCTACACCTTC. It translates to CASSFTGVANYGYTF. The chain recombines TRBV7-9 with TRBJ1-2, with 7 bases lining up with TRBD1. The CDR3 sequence is 15 residues long. Trimming cost V 3 bases and J 2 bases; bases outside gene matches: 6. CDR1 and CDR2 (germline): SEHNR, FQNEAQ (reference sequence).

V gene TRBV19 combines with J gene TRBJ1-2; TRBD1 agrees at 7 bases. From germline, CDR1 is LNHDA and CDR2 SQIVND (reference sequence). J gave up 0 bases and V 5 bases, and 6 bases lay outside the gene matches. The CDR3 covers 15 residues. Here the CDR3 reads CASSERTGTNYGYTF. For the CDR3, the DNA is TGTGCCAGTAGTGAACGGACAGGTACTAACTATGGCTACACCTTC.

The rearrangement joins TRBV6-1 to TRBJ2-7; 8 nucleotides align to TRBD2. The CDR3 has 15 amino acids. CDR1 and CDR2 (germline): MNHNS, SASEGT. J was trimmed by 1 base and V by 2 bases; bases with no gene match: 4. The CDR3: CASSESGGISYEQYF. CDR3 nucleotides: TGTGCCAGCAGTGAATCGGGGGGGATATCCTACGAGCAGTACTTC.

The CDR3 bases are TGTGCCAGCAGCCTACCCGGACAGGGTCGGCAGTATTTT. Translated, it gives CASSLPGQGRQYF. The V and J genes are TRBV7-2 and TRBJ2-3; 8 positions agree with TRBD1. The CDR3 contains 13 residues. Germline CDR1 reads SGHTA; CDR2 reads FQGNSA. The J segment lost 11 bases and the V segment lost 5 bases, leaving 9 bases of the junction unmatched.

This clonotype has a handful of counts. The chain combines TRBV5-1 with TRBJ2-1; no clear D gene. The germline CDR1 and CDR2 sequences are SGHRS and YFSETQ. V shed 7 bases and J shed 9 bases, with 11 bases lying between them. This CDR3 contains 11 residues. The CDR3: CASHSPGEQFF. The CDR3, as DNA: TGCGCCAGCCATTCCCCAGGTGAGCAGTTCTTC.